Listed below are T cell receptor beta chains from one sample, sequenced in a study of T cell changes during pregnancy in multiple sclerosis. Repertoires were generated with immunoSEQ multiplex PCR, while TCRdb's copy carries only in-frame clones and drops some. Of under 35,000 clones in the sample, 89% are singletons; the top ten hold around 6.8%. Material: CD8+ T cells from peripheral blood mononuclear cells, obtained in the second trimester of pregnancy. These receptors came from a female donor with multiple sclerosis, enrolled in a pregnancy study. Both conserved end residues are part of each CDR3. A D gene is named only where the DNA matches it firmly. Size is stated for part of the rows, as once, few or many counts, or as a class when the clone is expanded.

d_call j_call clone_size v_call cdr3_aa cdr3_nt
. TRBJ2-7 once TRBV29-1 CSAVSYEQYF TGCAGCGCGGTCTCGTACGAGCAGTACTTC
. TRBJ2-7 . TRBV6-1 CASSGDGSSYEQYF TGTGCCAGCAGTGGGGACGGGAGCTCCTACGAGCAGTACTTC
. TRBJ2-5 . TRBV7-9 CASSPSSLLIETQYF TGTGCCAGCAGCCCCTCAAGCTTGTTGATAGAGACCCAGTACTTC
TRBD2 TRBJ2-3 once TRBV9 CASSVDGLEGDTQYF TGTGCCAGCAGCGTAGATGGACTAGAGGGAGATACGCAGTATTTT
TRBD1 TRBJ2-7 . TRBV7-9 CASSPGGSSYEQYF TGTGCCAGCAGCCCAGGGGGCAGCTCCTACGAGCAGTACTTC
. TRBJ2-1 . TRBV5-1 CASMDRDSYNEQFF TGCGCCAGCATGGACAGAGACTCCTACAATGAGCAGTTCTTC
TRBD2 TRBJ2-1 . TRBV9 CASSGPAGGNEQFF TGTGCCAGCAGCGGACCAGCGGGAGGCAATGAGCAGTTCTTC
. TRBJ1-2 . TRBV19 CASSIWRGRDYGYTF TGTGCCAGTAGTATTTGGAGGGGTCGGGACTATGGCTACACCTTC
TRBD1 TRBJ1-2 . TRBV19 CASRSGGVANYGYTF TGTGCCAGTAGGTCAGGGGGAGTTGCTAACTATGGCTACACCTTC
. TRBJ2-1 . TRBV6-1 CASSERESGGYEQFF TGTGCCAGCAGTGAAAGGGAGAGCGGAGGATATGAGCAGTTCTTC
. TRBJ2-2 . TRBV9 CASSPGSGELFF TGTGCCAGCAGTCCGGGATCCGGGGAGCTGTTTTTT
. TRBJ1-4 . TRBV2 CASSEAQGSTNEKLFF TGTGCCAGCAGTGAAGCGCAGGGTAGTACTAATGAAAAACTGTTTTTT
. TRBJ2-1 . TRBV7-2 CASSGSWDEQFF TGTGCCAGCAGCGGGAGTTGGGATGAGCAGTTCTTC
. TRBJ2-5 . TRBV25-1 CASSPTSLRGTQYF TGTGCCAGCAGTCCTACAAGTTTAAGAGGGACCCAGTACTTC
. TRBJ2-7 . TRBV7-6 CASSFTGTYEQYF TGTGCCAGCAGCTTTACAGGAACCTACGAGCAGTACTTC
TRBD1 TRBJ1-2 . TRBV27 CASSSLDRGYGYTF TGTGCCAGCAGTTCCCTCGACAGGGGCTATGGCTACACCTTC
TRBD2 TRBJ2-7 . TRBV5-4 CASSIPGLAGGHYEQYF TGTGCCAGCAGCATCCCTGGACTAGCGGGAGGGCATTACGAGCAGTACTTC
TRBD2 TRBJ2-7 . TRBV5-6 CASSFHLKTSGPTYEQYF TGTGCCAGCAGCTTTCACCTCAAGACTAGCGGACCGACCTACGAGCAGTACTTC
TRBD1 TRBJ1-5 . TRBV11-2 CASSSGTGNAQPQHF TGTGCCAGCAGCTCCGGGACAGGGAATGCTCAGCCCCAGCATTTT
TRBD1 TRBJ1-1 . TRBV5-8 CASSLESRTGLLF TGTGCCAGCAGCTTGGAGTCTCGGACAGGGCTCCTCTTT